A single sample is the source of the 19 T cell receptor beta chains below, sequenced in a study of cytomegalovirus exposure and HLA in healthy donors (dated by TCRdb to the late 2010s). Receptor amplification or capture employed the immunoSEQ multiplex PCR assay. For the multiplex PCR, a mixture combining 60 forward primers for TCR Vbeta segments and 13 reverse primers for TCR Jbeta segments was used. TCRdb provides this immuneACCESS table in a form limited to in-frame rearrangements. Some clones are lacking; in checked studies, under half of them reflect an unresolved V gene, and why the rest are absent is not known. Present in this sample are 90,000 to 130,000 clones, approximately 79% of which were seen just once. In total, the top ten clones hold around 6.6% of the sample. Material: PBMCs. These receptors came from a man aged 25-40 years in good health and CMV-seropositive.

Turning to this clone: Other nucleotide sequences from this sample produce the same CDR3. The gene calls are TRBV5-1 and TRBJ2-5; 10 bases align to TRBD1. CDR1 is SGHRS and CDR2 is YFSETQ in the germline V gene. Losses at the gene ends were 4 bases for V and 5 bases for J; bases not matched to a gene: 8. The CDR3 contains 15 residues. The CDR3 nucleotides are TGCGCCAGCAGCCTGGGACAGGGGATCCAGGAGACCCAGTACTTC. Its translation is CASSLGQGIQETQYF.

This chain links TRBV9 with TRBJ2-1, with D maybe TRBD2 (6 bases). CDR3 size: 17 residues. The germline V and J ends were trimmed by 2 bases and 1 base, with 16 bases remaining between them. Germline CDR1 is SGDLS and CDR2 is YYNGEE. The CDR3 DNA is TGTGCCAGCAGCGTTCCGGATCGGGGGAATTCCTACAATGAGCAGTTCTTC. This sequence encodes CASSVPDRGNSYNEQFF.

The chain joins TRBV9 to TRBJ2-1; 7 nucleotides match TRBD2. Germline trimming cut 7 bases from V and 10 bases from J; bases unmatched to any gene: 20. The CDR3 runs 16 residues. CDR1 is SGDLS, CDR2 YYNGEE, per germline. CDR3 nucleotide sequence: TGTGCCAGCGGCACTCTAAAGGCAGGGACTATGGCGGAGCAGTTCTTC. Translated: CASGTLKAGTMAEQFF.

V is TRBV28 and J is TRBJ1-5; the match to TRBD1 covers 9 bases. J lost 0 bases, V lost 2 bases, and 5 bases had no gene match. The germline V gene encodes CDR1 MDHEN and CDR2 SYDVKM. This CDR3 is built from 17 residues. The CDR3 DNA reads TGTGCCAGCAGTTTAGTGGGACAGGGTTATAGCAATCAGCCCCAGCATTTT. Amino acids: CASSLVGQGYSNQPQHF.

The chain has TRBV11-2 and TRBJ1-6; the D gene is possibly TRBD1 (5 bases). Trimming took off 8 bases at V and 7 bases at J, with 18 bases between the two ends. The CDR3 is 15 residues long. From germline, CDR1 is SGHAT and CDR2 FQNNGV. The CDR3 nucleotides read TGTGCCAGCCTTAATCTGGCAGGGAAAAATTCACCCCTCCACTTT. Translated: CASLNLAGKNSPLHF. The full variable domain, with the rest looked up from reference TRBV11-2 and TRBJ1-6, is EAGVAQSPRYKIIEKRQSVAFWCNPISGHATLYWYQQILGQGPKLLIQFQNNGVVDDSQLPKDRFSAERLKGVDSTLKIQPAKLEDSAVYLCASLNLAGKNSPLHFGNGTRLTVT.

The J gene is TRBJ2-2, the V gene TRBV10-1; 8 bases map to TRBD1. The V gene end was trimmed by 6 bases and the J gene end by 3 bases; junction bases not matched to a gene: 6. CDR3 length: 15 residues. Germline assignment: CDR1 WNHNN and CDR2 SYGVQD (reference sequence). CDR3: CASSVEDRDTGELFF. Written as DNA, the CDR3 is TGCGCCAGCAGCGTAGAGGACAGGGACACCGGGGAGCTGTTTTTT.

The rearrangement uses TRBV5-6 and TRBJ1-4; unclear D gene. Between the trimmed V and J ends, which lost 0 bases and 7 bases, there was a span of 7 bases. Germline loops: CDR1 SGHDT, CDR2 YYEEEE. The CDR3 covers 13 residues. The CDR3, as DNA: TGTGCCAGCAGCTTGGCGGGAACTGAAAAACTGTTTTTT. This encodes CASSLAGTEKLFF.

This rearrangement joins TRBV10-1 to TRBJ2-1; 10 bases map to TRBD1. Germline CDR1 reads WNHNN; CDR2 reads SYGVQD (reference sequence). V trimming: 3 bases; J trimming: 10 bases; junction bases outside the gene matches: 24. This CDR3 has 20 amino acids. CDR3 bases: TGCGCCAGCAGTGATTTTCTAGGACAGGGGGTCCCCGGGTCTTTCGGAGAGCAGTTCTTC. Translated, it gives CASSDFLGQGVPGSFGEQFF.

This chain uses TRBV7-9 with TRBJ2-7; TRBD1 matches at 7 bases. CDR1 SEHNR and CDR2 FQNEAQ come from the germline V gene (reference sequence). There are 15 residues in the CDR3. The ends lost 5 bases at V and 8 bases at J; junction bases unmatched: 15. The CDR3 loop is CASSVGQAFSTKQYF. Here the CDR3 DNA reads TGTGCCAGCAGCGTCGGACAGGCGTTCTCTACGAAGCAGTACTTC.

There are a few counts of this clone. This chain connects TRBV7-9 to TRBJ1-1; tentatively, D is TRBD1 (5 bases). There are 14 residues in the CDR3. The V gene's germline CDR1 is SEHNR and CDR2 FQNEAQ (reference sequence). Trimming shortened V by 6 bases and J by 5 bases, and 16 bases separated the two germline ends. The CDR3 is CASRFGGAETEAFF. In DNA form, the CDR3 reads TGTGCCAGCAGATTCGGAGGGGCAGAAACTGAAGCTTTCTTT.

This rearrangement joins TRBV10-2 to TRBJ1-5, with 7 bases that match TRBD1. The CDR3 covers 15 residues. V trimming: 5 bases; J trimming: 0 bases; junction bases outside the gene matches: 4. Germline V gives CDR1 WSHSY, CDR2 SAAADI. The DNA of the CDR3 is TGCGCCAGCAGTCGACAGGGCCATAGCAATCAGCCCCAGCATTTT. Translation: CASSRQGHSNQPQHF.

This chain uses TRBV4-1 with TRBJ2-1; no reliable D call. Germline values: CDR1 MGHRA, CDR2 YSYEKL. Trimming shortened V by 4 bases and J by 6 bases, and 4 bases separated the two germline ends. This CDR3 region has 11 residues. CDR3 protein: CASSRANEQFF. The CDR3 DNA follows: TGCGCCAGCAGCCGAGCCAATGAGCAGTTCTTC.

A note on this clone: At one end, the junction sequence differs from germline, possibly due to a read error. The gene calls are TRBV18 and TRBJ2-7; a possible D gene is TRBD1 (6 bases). CDR1 and CDR2 from the germline V gene are KGHSH and LQKENI. CDR3 length equals 14 residues. The DNA for the CDR3 is TGTGCCAGCTCGCCACGTACAGGGTTCGTCGAGCAGTACTTC. Protein: CASSPRTGFVEQYF.

This CDR3 reads CASSGRQGVNTEAFF. CDR3 bases: TGTGCCAGCAGCGGGCGACAGGGGGTGAACACTGAAGCTTTCTTT. This rearrangement joins TRBV5-5 to TRBJ1-1, with 9 nucleotides matching TRBD1. V shed 4 bases, J shed 0 bases, and the junction held 4 bases outside the gene matches. This CDR3 spans 15 amino acids. The germline V gene encodes CDR1 SGHKS and CDR2 YYEKEE (reference sequence).

The chain joins TRBV28 to TRBJ2-7; no reliable D call. Germline V gene lookup returns CDR1 MDHEN and CDR2 SYDVKM. The V gene lost 7 bases and the J gene lost 5 bases, with 27 bases spanning the gap. The CDR3 is made up of 17 amino acids. The CDR3 reads CASIPRGTAPRPHEQYF. The CDR3 DNA follows: TGTGCCAGCATTCCGAGAGGAACGGCACCGCGACCTCACGAGCAGTACTTC.

This clone was observed a single time. The V gene is TRBV25-1, the J gene TRBJ2-3; no firm D call. Germline V gene data show CDR1 as MGHDK and CDR2 as SYGVNS. V was cut by 7 bases and J by 4 bases, with 6 bases left in between. The CDR3 runs 11 residues. DNA for the CDR3: TGTGCCAGCACCGTTTCAGATACGCAGTATTTT. The encoded protein is CASTVSDTQYF.

The chain couples TRBV7-6 to TRBJ2-5; 8 bases match TRBD2. The CDR3 is 13 amino acids. From germline, CDR1 is SGHVS and CDR2 FNYEAQ. V was clipped by 5 bases and J by 5 bases; unmatched bases: 4. CDR3: CASSRGTRETQYF. CDR3 DNA: TGTGCCAGCAGCCGTGGGACTAGGGAGACCCAGTACTTC.

The chain links TRBV10-3 to TRBJ2-1; the match to TRBD2 covers 10 bases. This CDR3 is 15 amino acids long. Germline CDR1 and CDR2: ENHRY and SYGVKD. With V trimmed by 3 bases and J by 8 bases, 7 bases remained unmatched. The CDR3 spells CAISDERGGMDEQFF. The CDR3 nucleotides are TGTGCCATCAGTGATGAGCGGGGGGGTATGGATGAGCAGTTCTTC.

This clone was observed a few times. The CDR3 sequence: CASSLSAGRNEKLFF. The DNA of the CDR3 is TGTGCCAGCAGTTTATCGGCAGGTCGAAATGAAAAACTGTTTTTT. This chain joins TRBV27 and TRBJ1-4, with no clear D. Germline V gene lookup returns CDR1 MNHEY and CDR2 SMNVEV (reference sequence). The CDR3 spans 15 residues. Trimming left V 0 bases short and J 5 bases short, with 10 bases between. The full variable domain, completed using reference TRBV27 and TRBJ1-4, is EAQVTQNPRYLITVTGKKLTVTCSQNMNHEYMSWYRQDPGLGLRQIYYSMNVEVTDKGDVPEGYKVSRKEKRNFPLILESPSPNQTSLYFCASSLSAGRNEKLFFGSGTQLSVL.